The 8 T cell receptor beta chains below all came from one sample that was sequenced in a study of blood T cell repertoires in COVID-19. Produced via immunoSEQ multiplex PCR; TCRdb's table is partial and in-frame only. The table lists roughly 24,000 clones, approximately 77% of them singletons. Sequencing was performed on peripheral blood. These receptors were taken from a human donor in a cohort sampled during active COVID-19.

This sequence joins TRBV23-1 and TRBJ1-2; TRBD1 agrees at 7 bases. TRBV23-1 is classed as an ORF, of uncertain function. V was clipped by 2 bases and J by 2 bases; unmatched bases: 5. The CDR3 runs 15 residues. The CDR3 loop reads CASSQDRATNYGYTF. DNA for the CDR3: TGCGCCAGCAGTCAAGACAGGGCAACAAACTATGGCTACACCTTC.

V gene TRBV6-2 or TRBV6-3 combines with J gene TRBJ2-5; TRBD2 aligns across 12 bases. CDR1 is MNHEY and CDR2 is SVGEGT in the germline V gene. With V trimmed by 0 bases and J by 5 bases, 7 bases remained unmatched. The CDR3 is made up of 17 amino acids. CDR3 region: CASSYSVTSGGWETQYF. The CDR3 DNA sequence: TGTGCCAGCAGTTACTCCGTGACTAGCGGGGGTTGGGAGACCCAGTACTTC.

The chain joins TRBV6-2 or TRBV6-3 to TRBJ2-7, with 7 bases fitting TRBD1. The CDR3 is 16 residues long. The V gene's germline CDR1 is MNHEY and CDR2 SVGEGT. The ends lost 2 bases at V and 0 bases at J; junction bases unmatched: 7. The CDR3 DNA follows: TGTGCCAGCAGTTACAGGGGGCTAAGAAGCTCCTACGAGCAGTACTTC. Its protein product is CASSYRGLRSSYEQYF.

The chain links TRBV24-1 to TRBJ2-3, with D possibly matching TRBD1 (6 bases). Germline V gene sequence: CDR1 KGHDR, CDR2 SFDVKD. V gave up 7 bases and J gave up 1 base, with 14 bases separating them. CDR3 length equals 15 residues. The CDR3, as DNA: TGTGCCACCAGAGCTCAACAGGGCGGCACAGATACGCAGTATTTT. Protein product: CATRAQQGGTDTQYF.

The chain links TRBV7-2 to TRBJ2-7; TRBD2 aligns across 8 bases. There are 15 residues in the CDR3. Germline trimming cut 4 bases from V and 3 bases from J; bases unmatched to any gene: 8. Germline loops: CDR1 SGHTA, CDR2 FQGNSA. The CDR3 nucleotides are TGTGCCAGCAGCTCCTTAGCGGGACCCCTCTACGAGCAGTACTTC. This translates into CASSSLAGPLYEQYF.

The chain joins TRBV30 to TRBJ2-1; TRBD2 is a possible D gene (5 bases). The CDR3 totals 12 residues. Germline V gene lookup returns CDR1 GTSNPN and CDR2 SVGIG (reference sequence). The V gene lost 1 base and the J gene lost 8 bases, with 9 bases spanning the gap. The CDR3 coding sequence is TGTGCCTGGAGTGGTGGGAGTCATGAGCAGTTCTTC. Amino acid sequence: CAWSGGSHEQFF.

The chain uses TRBV6-5 and TRBJ1-5; 8 bases align to TRBD1. With V trimmed by 6 bases and J by 3 bases, 7 bases remained unmatched. Germline V gene lookup returns CDR1 MNHEY and CDR2 SVGAGI. The length of the CDR3 is 15 residues. This chain's CDR3 is CASRYDRGDNQPQHF. For the CDR3, the DNA is TGTGCCAGCAGGTACGACAGGGGTGACAATCAGCCCCAGCATTTT.

V and J are TRBV30 and TRBJ1-3; TRBD1 matches 10 bases. Germline-derived CDR1 and CDR2 are GTSNPN and SVGIG (reference sequence). The CDR3 is made up of 15 amino acids. Trimming took 5 bases from V and 2 from J; bases not matched to a gene: 6. The CDR3 here is CAWQDRGMAGNTIYF. DNA of the CDR3: TGTGCCTGGCAGGACAGGGGGATGGCTGGAAACACCATATATTTT.